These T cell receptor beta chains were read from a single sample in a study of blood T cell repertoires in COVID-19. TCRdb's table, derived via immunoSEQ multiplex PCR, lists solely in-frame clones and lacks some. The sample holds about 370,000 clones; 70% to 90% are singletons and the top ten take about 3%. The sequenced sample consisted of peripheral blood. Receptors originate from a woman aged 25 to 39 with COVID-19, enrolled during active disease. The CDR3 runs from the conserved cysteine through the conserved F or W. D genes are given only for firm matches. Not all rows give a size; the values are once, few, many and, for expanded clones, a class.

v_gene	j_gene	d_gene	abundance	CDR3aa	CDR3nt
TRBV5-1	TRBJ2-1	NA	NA	CASSPVSSSYNEQFF	TGCGCCAGCAGCCCGGTTAGCAGCTCCTACAATGAGCAGTTCTTC
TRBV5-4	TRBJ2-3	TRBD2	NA	CASSSRTSVFQDTQYF	TGTGCCAGCAGCTCCCGGACTAGCGTTTTCCAAGATACGCAGTATTTT
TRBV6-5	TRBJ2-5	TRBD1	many	CASSYASGTGGETQYF	TGTGCCAGCAGTTACGCGTCCGGGACAGGGGGAGAGACCCAGTACTTC
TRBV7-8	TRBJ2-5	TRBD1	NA	CASSTGQIQETQYF	TGTGCCAGCAGCACGGGACAGATCCAAGAGACCCAGTACTTC
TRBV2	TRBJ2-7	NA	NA	CASSEVVGQGGEQYF	TGTGCCAGCAGTGAAGTGGTTGGCCAGGGGGGCGAGCAGTACTTC
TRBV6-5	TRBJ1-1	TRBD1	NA	CASRYDRGDTEAFF	TGTGCCAGCAGATATGACAGGGGGGACACTGAAGCTTTCTTT
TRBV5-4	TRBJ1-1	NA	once	CASRANTEAFF	TGTGCCAGCAGAGCAAACACTGAAGCTTTCTTT
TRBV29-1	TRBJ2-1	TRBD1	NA	CSVNDRAFYNEQFF	TGCAGCGTAAACGACAGGGCCTTCTACAATGAGCAGTTCTTC
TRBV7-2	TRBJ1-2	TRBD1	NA	CASSSFMRGRWYGYTF	TGTGCCAGCAGCTCGTTTATGAGGGGGCGGTGGTATGGCTACACCTTC
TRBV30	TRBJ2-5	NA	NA	CAWSVKQSQETQYF	TGTGCCTGGAGTGTAAAACAGTCCCAAGAGACCCAGTACTTC
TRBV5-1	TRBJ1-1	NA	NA	CASSWGDRGEAFF	TGCGCCAGCAGCTGGGGGGATCGGGGTGAGGCTTTCTTT
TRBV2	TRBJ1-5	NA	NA	CASSEGRGNQPQHF	TGTGCCAGCAGTGAGGGGAGGGGCAATCAGCCCCAGCATTTT
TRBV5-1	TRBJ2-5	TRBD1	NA	CASSIGTVQETQYF	TGCGCCAGCAGCATTGGGACAGTCCAAGAGACCCAGTACTTC
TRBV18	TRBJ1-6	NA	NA	CASSPTGLDSPLHF	TGTGCCAGCTCACCGACAGGTTTGGATTCACCCCTCCACTTT
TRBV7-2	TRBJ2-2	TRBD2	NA	CASSLVATSGRWGTGELFF	TGTGCCAGCAGCTTAGTGGCGACTAGCGGGAGGTGGGGGACCGGGGAGCTGTTTTTT
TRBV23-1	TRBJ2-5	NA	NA	CASSQSKGETQYF	TGCGCCAGCAGTCAATCTAAGGGGGAGACCCAGTACTTC
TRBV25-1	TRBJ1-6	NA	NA	CASREDYNSPLHF	TGTGCCAGCAGGGAGGATTATAATTCACCCCTCCACTTT
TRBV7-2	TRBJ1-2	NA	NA	CASSPRSDSSNYGYTF	TGTGCCAGCAGCCCCAGATCGGACAGCTCGAACTATGGCTACACCTTC
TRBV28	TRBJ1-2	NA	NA	CASSIFRDTTNYGYTF	TGTGCCAGCAGCATTTTCCGGGACACCACTAACTATGGCTACACCTTC
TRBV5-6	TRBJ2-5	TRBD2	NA	CASSLGGGETQYF	TGTGCCAGCAGCTTGGGGGGAGGGGAGACCCAGTACTTC
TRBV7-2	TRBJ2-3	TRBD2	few	CASRHRGLAGNTDTQYF	TGTGCCAGCAGACACAGAGGACTAGCGGGAAACACAGATACGCAGTATTTT
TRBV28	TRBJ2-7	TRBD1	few	CASSLPPRQGPTYEQYF	TGTGCCAGCAGTTTACCACCCCGACAGGGTCCCACCTACGAGCAGTACTTC
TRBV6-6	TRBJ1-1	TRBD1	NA	CASSWATGESTEAFF	TGTGCCAGCAGCTGGGCAACAGGGGAGAGCACTGAAGCTTTCTTT
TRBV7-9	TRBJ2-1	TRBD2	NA	CASSTTGTSVSEQFF	TGTGCCAGCAGCACTACCGGGACTAGTGTCTCCGAGCAGTTCTTC
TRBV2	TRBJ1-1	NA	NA	CASPLATGNTEAFF	TGTGCCAGCCCCCTCGCCACAGGGAACACTGAAGCTTTCTTT
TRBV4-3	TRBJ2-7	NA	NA	CASSQERGSSYEQYF	TGCGCCAGCAGCCAAGAAAGGGGGAGCTCCTACGAGCAGTACTTC
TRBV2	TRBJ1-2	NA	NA	CASSTHLNYGYTF	TGTGCCAGCAGTACACACCTTAACTATGGCTACACCTTC
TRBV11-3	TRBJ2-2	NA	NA	CASGVEGMRDTGELFF	TGTGCCAGCGGGGTGGAGGGGATGAGGGACACCGGGGAGCTGTTTTTT